The 30 T cell receptor beta chains in this list originate from one sample, sequenced in a study of blood T cell repertoires in COVID-19. Measured with immunoSEQ multiplex PCR; TCRdb has only the in-frame clones, and not every one. The sample has roughly 200,000 clones; roughly 84% are singletons. The specimen was PBMCs or T cells enriched from blood (not recorded which). These receptors all come from a man aged 30-40 years in a cohort exposed to, infected with or recovered from COVID-19 (not recorded which).

The V gene is TRBV6-4, the J gene TRBJ2-2; D is undetermined. Germline V gives CDR1 MRHNA, CDR2 SNTAGT. Trimming stripped 6 bases from V and 1 base from J, with 12 bases between. The CDR3 is made up of 15 amino acids. The CDR3 coding sequence is TGTGCCAGCAGCCCCCGTGCAGGGAACACCGGGGAGCTGTTTTTT. Its protein product is CASSPRAGNTGELFF.

The genes are TRBV24-1 and TRBJ2-2; the D gene is possibly TRBD1 (6 bases). V was trimmed by 5 bases and J by 3 bases, leaving 15 bases between them. The CDR3 is made up of 16 amino acids. Looked up from germline, CDR1 is KGHDR and CDR2 is SFDVKD. The DNA of the CDR3 is TGTGCCACCAGTGCCCCCCTAGGGGGTTACACCGGGGAGCTGTTTTTT. It specifies CATSAPLGGYTGELFF.

The chain links TRBV14 to TRBJ1-2; no firm D call. The V end lost 0 bases, the J end lost 8 bases, and 10 bases lay between the germline ends. Germline assignment: CDR1 SGHDN and CDR2 FVKESK. The CDR3 contains 13 residues. The CDR3 spells CASSQDPRLGYTF. In DNA, the CDR3 is TGTGCCAGCAGCCAAGATCCCAGGCTCGGCTACACCTTC.

The V call is TRBV7-8, the J call TRBJ2-1; the match to TRBD2 covers 9 bases. After removal of 10 bases from V and 2 bases from J, the junction contained 3 bases not matched to a gene. The CDR3 extends over 13 amino acids. CDR1 SGHVS and CDR2 FQNEAQ come from the germline V gene. The CDR3 loop is CATRTSAYNEQFF. The CDR3 nucleotides read TGTGCCACCAGGACTAGCGCCTACAATGAGCAGTTCTTC.

The chain recombines TRBV19 with TRBJ1-3; TRBD1 agrees at 7 bases. The CDR3 spans 14 residues. Trimming at V came to 8 bases and at J to 2 bases, leaving 6 bases not matched to a gene. The germline V gene has CDR1 LNHDA and CDR2 SQIVND (reference sequence). The CDR3 nucleotides read TGTGCCAGTCGACAGGGATCAACTGGAAACACCATATATTTT. It codes for CASRQGSTGNTIYF. Together with reference TRBV19 and TRBJ1-3, the CDR3 gives the full variable domain: DGGITQSPKYLFRKEGQNVTLSCEQNLNHDAMYWYRQDPGQGLRLIYYSQIVNDFQKGDIAEGYSVSREKKESFPLTVTSAQKNPTAFYLCASRQGSTGNTIYFGEGSWLTVV.

The count of this clone is one. This chain joins TRBV4-1 and TRBJ2-4, with D possibly TRBD2 on 5 matching bases. The V and J ends lost 3 bases and 1 base respectively, with 13 bases between them. The CDR3 covers 16 residues. Germline CDR1 is MGHRA and CDR2 is YSYEKL. The CDR3, as DNA: TGCGCCAGCAGCCATCAGCGAGCTAGCGCCAAAAACATTCAGTACTTC. It translates to CASSHQRASAKNIQYF.

The V gene is TRBV24-1, the J gene TRBJ1-3; D unresolved. V lost 7 bases and J lost 8, with 20 bases in between. CDR3 length equals 15 residues. In germline, CDR1 is KGHDR, CDR2 SFDVKD. The CDR3 bases are TGTGCCACCAGGCACCTGTTTGACAAGATGGACACCATATATTTT. Its translation is CATRHLFDKMDTIYF.

The chain links TRBV6-6 to TRBJ2-7, with 8 bases that match TRBD2. The CDR3 contains 14 residues. Germline V gives CDR1 MNHNY, CDR2 SVGAGI (reference sequence). V lost 6 bases, J lost 3 bases, and 7 bases stayed unmatched. CDR3 sequence: CASSPPGGDYEQYF. The CDR3 nucleotides are TGTGCCAGCAGCCCTCCCGGGGGGGACTACGAGCAGTACTTC.

The chain employs TRBV28 and TRBJ2-7; possible D gene TRBD1, 6 bases. The germline V gene has CDR1 MDHEN and CDR2 SYDVKM. The CDR3 is 15 residues long. The V and J ends lost 8 bases and 5 bases respectively, with 22 bases between them. CDR3 protein: CASCPSRQGFNEQYF. The DNA of the CDR3 is TGTGCCAGCTGTCCCTCGAGGCAGGGGTTTAACGAGCAGTACTTC.

This sequence joins TRBV28 and TRBJ1-6, with 8 nucleotides matching TRBD1. V trimming: 10 bases; J trimming: 7 bases; junction bases outside the gene matches: 3. The CDR3 is made up of 12 amino acids. Germline values: CDR1 MDHEN, CDR2 SYDVKM. The CDR3 DNA reads TGTGCCACCGACAGGGGAAATTCACCCCTCCACTTT. Protein: CATDRGNSPLHF.

CDR3 in DNA: TGTGCCAGCACCTCACCCGGGACAGAAGCCCATCAGCCCCAGCATTTT. It yields the protein CASTSPGTEAHQPQHF. This chain links TRBV28 with TRBJ1-5; TRBD1 matches at 7 bases. Germline V gene lookup returns CDR1 MDHEN and CDR2 SYDVKM. The V and J ends lost 7 bases and 5 bases, in that order; junction bases with no gene match: 14. CDR3 length: 16 amino acids.

In this sample, this clone turned up a few times. V is TRBV18 and J is TRBJ1-5; TRBD1 matches 7 bases. Germline CDR1 and CDR2: KGHSH and LQKENI. Trimming at V came to 6 bases and at J to 2 bases, leaving 16 bases not matched to a gene. The CDR3 sequence is 18 residues long. The CDR3 protein is CASSHLGLEGAGNQPQHF. The CDR3 DNA reads as TGTGCCAGCTCCCACCTCGGGTTGGAGGGGGCTGGCAATCAGCCCCAGCATTTT.

This chain joins TRBV27 and TRBJ1-2; 9 nucleotides match TRBD1. The V gene end was trimmed by 5 bases and the J gene end by 4 bases; junction bases not matched to a gene: 5. CDR3 size: 14 residues. CDR1 is MNHEY, CDR2 SMNVEV, per germline (reference sequence). CDR3 DNA: TGTGCCAGCAGTACAGGGGGCGCGGGCTATGGCTACACCTTC. Encoded protein: CASSTGGAGYGYTF.

The V call is TRBV9, the J call TRBJ1-4; D gene ambiguous. The CDR3 covers 16 residues. V lost 0 bases, J lost 0 bases, and 9 bases lay in between. Germline V CDR1 and CDR2: SGDLS, YYNGEE. The CDR3 spells CASSVDEDATNEKLFF. CDR3 DNA: TGTGCCAGCAGCGTAGACGAGGATGCAACTAATGAAAAACTGTTTTTT.

The rearrangement joins TRBV27 to TRBJ1-1, with 8 bases identical to TRBD1. Germline V gene sequence: CDR1 MNHEY, CDR2 SMNVEV (reference sequence). This CDR3 is built from 17 residues. With V trimmed by 0 bases and J by 4 bases, 10 bases remained unmatched. In DNA form, the CDR3 reads TGTGCCAGCAGTTTATCGATGAGACAGGGGACGGGCACTGAAGCTTTCTTT. Its protein product is CASSLSMRQGTGTEAFF.

The chain carries TRBV24-1 and TRBJ2-3; the D gene is possibly TRBD2 (6 bases). Deletions cut 0 bases from V and 4 bases from J, with 13 bases between. Germline CDR1 and CDR2: KGHDR and SFDVKD. There are 16 residues in the CDR3. CDR3 in amino acids: CATSDLRRRRADTQYF. The CDR3 bases are TGTGCCACCAGTGATTTGAGAAGGAGGAGGGCAGATACGCAGTATTTT.

V is TRBV18 and J is TRBJ1-5, with D unresolved. Germline V lookup: CDR1 KGHSH, CDR2 LQKENI. The CDR3 is 14 residues long. The V and J ends lost 6 bases and 2 bases respectively, with 11 bases between them. CDR3 residues: CASSPTKGNQPQHF. For the CDR3, the DNA is TGTGCCAGCTCGCCTACTAAGGGCAATCAGCCCCAGCATTTT.

This sequence joins TRBV24-1 and TRBJ2-5, with TRBD2 matching over 16 bases. The CDR3 spans 19 residues. Germline assignment: CDR1 KGHDR and CDR2 SFDVKD. V dropped 3 bases and J dropped 3; count of bases not matched to a gene: 9. The CDR3 nucleotides read TGTGCCACCAGTGATCCCGGGACTAGCGGGAGGGCCCGTAAAGAGACCCAGTACTTC. Its protein product is CATSDPGTSGRARKETQYF.

CDR3 DNA sequence: TGTGCCAGCTCACCGCTTGTAGCGGGGGACAATGAGCAGTTCTTC. Encoded protein: CASSPLVAGDNEQFF. The V call is TRBV18, the J call TRBJ2-1; TRBD2 aligns across 9 bases. CDR1 is KGHSH and CDR2 is LQKENI in the germline V gene. The CDR3 spans 15 residues. V dropped 3 bases and J dropped 5; count of bases not matched to a gene: 5.

This clone was seen a handful of times. The chain employs TRBV4-1 and TRBJ2-2, with D perhaps TRBD1 (5 bases). The CDR3 covers 16 residues. Trimming removed 0 bases at V and 6 bases at J, with 14 bases between. The germline CDR1 and CDR2 sequences are MGHRA and YSYEKL. The CDR3 DNA reads TGCGCCAGCAGCCAAGATCAGGGTAGTCTCGCCGGGGAGCTGTTTTTT. Translated, it gives CASSQDQGSLAGELFF.

V is TRBV7-2 and J is TRBJ2-1, with 8 bases aligning to TRBD2. Per germline, CDR1 SGHTA and CDR2 FQGNSA. The CDR3 extends over 16 amino acids. V shed 4 bases, J shed 5 bases, and the junction held 10 bases outside the gene matches. CDR3 region: CASSYTAGARNNEQFF. The CDR3, as DNA: TGTGCCAGCAGCTACACAGCGGGAGCGCGGAACAATGAGCAGTTCTTC.

V is TRBV5-1 and J is TRBJ1-4; TRBD1 agrees at 7 bases. Germline lookup yields CDR1 SGHRS and CDR2 YFSETQ. Trimming removed 4 bases from V and 8 bases from J; junction bases left unmatched: 14. The CDR3 loop spans 16 amino acids. CDR3 loop: CASSLPLGGQEEKLFF. The CDR3 DNA reads as TGCGCCAGCAGCCTTCCTCTAGGGGGCCAGGAGGAAAAACTGTTTTTT.

This chain uses TRBV28 with TRBJ1-5; D gene ambiguous. The germline V gene encodes CDR1 MDHEN and CDR2 SYDVKM. V shed 6 bases and J shed 2 bases, with 11 bases lying between them. The CDR3 runs to 14 residues. The CDR3 loop reads CASRVSRGNQPQHF. In DNA form, the CDR3 reads TGTGCCAGCAGGGTATCGAGGGGCAATCAGCCCCAGCATTTT.

The J gene is TRBJ1-1, the V gene TRBV24-1; the D gene is possibly TRBD1 (5 bases). The CDR3 consists of 14 residues. Germline values: CDR1 KGHDR, CDR2 SFDVKD. V gave up 7 bases and J gave up 1 base, with 12 bases separating them. CDR3 protein: CATRTGRGNTEAFF. CDR3 bases: TGTGCCACCAGGACGGGGAGGGGGAACACTGAAGCTTTCTTT.

This chain connects TRBV5-8 to TRBJ2-5, with 11 bases matching TRBD1. CDR3 length equals 15 residues. Germline V gene data show CDR1 as SGHTS and CDR2 as YDEGEE. V was clipped by 5 bases and J by 2 bases; unmatched bases: 5. This CDR3 is CASRFGTGGQETQYF. As DNA, the CDR3 is TGTGCCAGCAGGTTCGGGACAGGGGGTCAAGAGACCCAGTACTTC.

The V gene is TRBV4-3, the J gene TRBJ2-5; no definite D call. CDR3 length: 15 residues. Looked up from germline, CDR1 is LGHNA and CDR2 is YSLEER. Trimming took off 0 bases at V and 2 bases at J, with 10 bases between the two ends. The CDR3 here is CASSQDTGRQETQYF. CDR3 nucleotides: TGCGCCAGCAGCCAAGATACTGGTAGACAAGAGACCCAGTACTTC.

The rearrangement links TRBV6-5 to TRBJ2-7, with 7 bases fitting TRBD1. The trim removed 6 bases at V and 7 bases at J, leaving 6 bases unmatched. CDR3 length equals 12 residues. Germline CDR1 and CDR2: MNHEY and SVGAGI. In DNA form, the CDR3 reads TGTGCCAGCAGACAGGGGATGCGAGAGCAGTACTTC. It encodes CASRQGMREQYF.

The chain is built from TRBV29-1 and TRBJ2-3; D unclear. The CDR3 has 18 amino acids. In germline, CDR1 is SQVTM, CDR2 ANQGSEA. V was cut by 5 bases and J by 2 bases, with 26 bases left in between. The CDR3 nucleotides are TGCAGCGTTCGTCAGCTAGGCCTTCGTGGTACCACCACAGATACGCAGTATTTT. This codes for CSVRQLGLRGTTTDTQYF.

The chain recombines TRBV9 with TRBJ2-6; D is perhaps TRBD1 (6 bases). The germline CDR1 and CDR2 sequences are SGDLS and YYNGEE. This CDR3 spans 15 amino acids. Trimming removed 0 bases from V and 2 bases from J, with 6 bases in between. CDR3 region: CASSVGQAGANVLTF. CDR3 DNA: TGTGCCAGCAGCGTAGGACAGGCTGGGGCCAACGTCCTGACTTTC.

The chain carries TRBV28 and TRBJ2-7; D is possibly TRBD2 (6 bases). V was cut by 3 bases and J by 2 bases, with 17 bases left in between. The CDR3 sequence is 16 residues long. Germline CDR1 and CDR2: MDHEN and SYDVKM. The CDR3, as DNA: TGTGCCAGCAGTTTCGTCGACCTAGCGAGTACCTACGAGCAGTACTTC. Translation: CASSFVDLASTYEQYF.